The clone carrying this TCR beta chain was picked up a small number of times. The CDR3 loop spans 12 amino acids. CDR1 and CDR2 (germline): MNHEY, SVGAGI. The V end was cut by 8 bases, the J end by 3 bases, with 11 bases between. These data originate in a study of T-cell reconstitution after alpha-beta-depleted transplantation in children. Preparation of the TCRbeta library was carried out with unique molecular identifiers. TCRdb reprocessed the PCR reads with MiXCR, giving one entry per CDR3 protein. The table lists 500,000 to 600,000 distinct CDR3 sequences, 18% of them singletons. The chain is built from TRBV6-5 and TRBJ2-7; D might be TRBD1 or TRBD2, each matching 5 bases. The sample in question was PBMCs from the stem cell graft donor, obtained from the stem cell graft. The sequence derives from a human donor who donated a stem cell graft to a child with acute lymphoblastic leukemia. The CDR3 DNA reads TGTGCCAGCGGCCGGGGCAACTACGAGCAGTACTTC. This translates into CASGRGNYEQYF.